This TCR beta chain was captured by sequencing in a study of radiotherapy plus CTLA-4 blockade in lung cancer. Across the study: The study recorded objective responses in roughly a sixth of patients and disease control in approximately 33%.

Patients in the study, people with chemo-refractory metastatic non-small-cell lung cancer, received focal radiation plus ipilimumab CTLA-4 blockade. The repertoire was sequenced with immunoSEQ multiplex PCR; TCRdb's copy has only in-frame clones and lacks some. The sample includes 84,000 or so clones, around 83% of them seen just once. Regarding this clone: Its antigen is unidentified.

The CDR3 is 16 residues long. V was cut by 5 bases and J by 0 bases, with 13 bases left in between. Germline loops: CDR1 LNHDA, CDR2 SQIVND (reference sequence). Study observations and caveats: Subsequent to radiotherapy plus ipilimumab, tumor-derived TCR clones underwent expansion in blood. Reportedly, early blood T cell clone dynamics best predicted response, with interferon-beta.

The chain is built from TRBV19 and TRBJ1-4; D is perhaps TRBD1 (5 bases). The TCR comes from a human donor with non-small cell lung cancer that progressed on radiotherapy plus ipilimumab. Sequenced here: peripheral blood, sampled from a patient treated with radiotherapy plus ipilimumab. The CDR3 bases are TGTGCCAGTAGTGGCGGCGGGACGGCAACTAATGAAAAACTGTTTTTT. Protein: CASSGGGTATNEKLFF.